This T cell receptor (beta chain) was retrieved from a study of T cells after yellow fever vaccination. This clonotype was detected a few times. The CDR3 runs 14 residues. Trimming stripped 7 bases from V and 2 bases from J, with 14 bases between. Looked up from germline, CDR1 is SNHLY and CDR2 is FYNNEI. TCRdb redid the calling of the 5' RACE reads with MiXCR, one entry per CDR3 protein. The sample consists of fewer than 350,000 distinct CDR3 sequences, 8.7% of them appearing once. The source of this sequence is a man in his late teens or twenties who received the YFV17D yellow fever vaccine. The chain couples TRBV2 to TRBJ2-5; D remains unclear. The starting material was PBMCs, obtained on the day of the first yellow fever vaccination. The CDR3 spells CASNVGRLQETQYF. The CDR3 DNA reads TGTGCCAGCAATGTAGGACGCCTGCAAGAGACCCAGTACTTC.